This T cell receptor (beta chain) was recorded in a study of cytomegalovirus exposure and HLA in healthy donors. Notes on the study in general: A reported reduction in N-insertions relative to the roughly 710-donor mean was seen in an Asian-associated ancestry cluster in a later analysis. The authors listed around 150 TCR beta chains as cytomegalovirus-associated. Analyzed later, association rates of TCRs varied across HLA loci, with DRB1 most and HLA-C fewest. In vitro assays verified that a few CMV-associated chains recognized CMV antigens specifically.

The PCR used 60 Vbeta and 13 Jbeta primers. Only in-frame clones appear in the TCRdb table, and some are missing; sequencing was by immunoSEQ multiplex PCR. Here the sample spans about 170,000 clones, about 80% being singletons. For this clone: Its antigen is undetermined.

The sequence derives from a young man in good health and CMV-seronegative. Sequencing was carried out using PBMCs.

The chain's CDR3 is CASSRTGGRYEQYF. CDR3 sequence (DNA): TGTGCCAGCAGTCGTACAGGGGGGCGGTACGAGCAGTACTTC. The chain employs TRBV27 and TRBJ2-7; TRBD1 aligns across 8 bases. The V segment lost 5 bases and the J segment 4 bases; nucleotides outside the gene matches: 7. Germline V gives CDR1 MNHEY, CDR2 SMNVEV (reference sequence). The CDR3 is 14 amino acids.